One sample yielded the 8 T cell receptor beta chains listed below, sequenced in a study of CD8 T cells in Susac syndrome. With random hexamers, roughly 0.5 to 1 ug RNA was reverse transcribed. TCRdb redid the calling of the immunoSEQ multiplex PCR reads with MiXCR, one entry per CDR3 protein. This sample carries roughly 80,000 distinct CDR3 sequences, 93% of them seen once, and the ten largest clones take 0.52%. The sequenced sample consisted of CD4+ T cells from PBMCs. These receptors were taken from a human donor with Susac syndrome.

The V and J genes are TRBV7-2 and TRBJ2-2; the D is unclear. Trimming removed 6 bases at V and 1 base at J, with 12 bases between. There are 15 residues in the CDR3. Germline CDR1 reads SGHTA; CDR2 reads FQGNSA. The CDR3 loop is CASRFGSQNTGELFF. CDR3 DNA sequence: TGTGCCAGCAGGTTTGGATCACAGAACACCGGGGAGCTGTTTTTT.

V gene TRBV7-2 combines with J gene TRBJ1-3, with D uncertain. The germline gives CDR1 SGHTA, CDR2 FQGNSA. This CDR3 has 13 residues. V lost 3 bases to trimming and J lost 3 bases, with 6 bases between them. In DNA form, the CDR3 reads TGTGCCAGCAGCTTCTCCGGTGGAAACACCATATATTTT. Residues: CASSFSGGNTIYF.

This clonotype came up once. V is TRBV5-1 and J is TRBJ2-1; 8 bases line up with TRBD1. From germline, CDR1 is SGHRS and CDR2 YFSETQ. There are 16 residues in the CDR3. V was pared by 4 bases and J by 6 bases, with 12 bases of the junction left unmatched. The CDR3, as DNA: TGCGCCAGCAGCATGGGGTCGACAGGGGTTACCAATGAGCAGTTCTTC. Translation: CASSMGSTGVTNEQFF.

The chain carries TRBV12-3 or TRBV12-4 and TRBJ2-2; 9 nucleotides align to TRBD2. J lost 8 bases, V lost 4 bases, and 5 bases had no gene match. The CDR3 consists of 14 residues. CDR3 region: CASSSSGRWGELFF. The CDR3 region has the DNA TGTGCCAGCAGTTCCAGCGGGAGGTGGGGGGAGCTGTTTTTT.

The V and J genes are TRBV20-1 and TRBJ2-7; D possibly corresponds to TRBD2 (6 bases). Germline CDR1 and CDR2: DFQATT and SNEGSKA (reference sequence). The CDR3 covers 12 residues. CDR3 amino acids: CSGVEGSYEQYF. CDR3 sequence (DNA): TGCAGCGGCGTGGAGGGTTCCTACGAGCAGTACTTC.

This chain links TRBV7-2 with TRBJ2-5; 14 bases line up with TRBD2. The CDR3 runs to 17 residues. CDR1 is SGHTA and CDR2 is FQGNSA in the germline V gene. V shed 5 bases and J 4 bases; nucleotides not matched to a gene: 9. The CDR3 reads CASSPVGTSGSGETQYF. The CDR3 bases are TGTGCCAGCAGCCCCGTCGGGACTAGCGGGAGCGGAGAGACCCAGTACTTC.

The gene calls are TRBV19 and TRBJ2-5, with D unresolved. CDR3 length: 13 residues. Trimming stripped 5 bases from V and 0 bases from J, with 7 bases between. Germline loops: CDR1 LNHDA, CDR2 SQIVND (reference sequence). The CDR3 nucleotides are TGTGCCAGTAGTCGACGGAACCAAGAGACCCAGTACTTC. Its translation is CASSRRNQETQYF.

This chain joins TRBV5-1 and TRBJ2-2, with D possibly TRBD1 on 5 matching bases. CDR1 is SGHRS and CDR2 is YFSETQ in the germline V gene. V was shortened by 1 base and J by 1 base, with 8 bases between the two germline ends. The CDR3 extends over 15 amino acids. This CDR3 is CASSLQGGNTGELFF. CDR3 coding DNA: TGCGCCAGCAGCTTGCAGGGCGGGAACACCGGGGAGCTGTTTTTT.